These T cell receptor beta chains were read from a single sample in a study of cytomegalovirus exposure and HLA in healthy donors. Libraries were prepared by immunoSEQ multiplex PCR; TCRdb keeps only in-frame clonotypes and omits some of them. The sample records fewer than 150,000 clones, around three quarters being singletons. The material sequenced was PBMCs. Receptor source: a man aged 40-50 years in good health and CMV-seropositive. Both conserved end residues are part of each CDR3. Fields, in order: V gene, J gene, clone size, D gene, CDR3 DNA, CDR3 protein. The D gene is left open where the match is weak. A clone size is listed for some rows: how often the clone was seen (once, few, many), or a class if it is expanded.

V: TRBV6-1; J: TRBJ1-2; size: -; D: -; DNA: TGTGCCAGCAGTGAAGCGGTACGGCACTATGGCTGCACCTTC; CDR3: CASSEAVRHYGCTF
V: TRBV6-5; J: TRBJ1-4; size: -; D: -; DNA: TGTGCCAGCATGTCACGGACAGTGTATGAAAAACTGTTTTTT; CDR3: CASMSRTVYEKLFF
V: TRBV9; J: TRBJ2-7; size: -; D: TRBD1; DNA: TGTGCCAGCAGCTCCTGGACAGGCAACGAGCAGTACTTC; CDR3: CASSSWTGNEQYF
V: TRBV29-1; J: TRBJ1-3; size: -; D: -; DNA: TGCAGCGTTGCAGGGGCCAGCTCTGGAAACACCATATATTTT; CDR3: CSVAGASSGNTIYF
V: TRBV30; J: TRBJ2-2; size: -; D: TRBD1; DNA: TGTGCCTGGAGTGCCGGGACAGGGAGGACCGGGGAGCTGTTTTTT; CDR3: CAWSAGTGRTGELFF
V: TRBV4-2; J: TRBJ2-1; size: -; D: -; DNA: TGTGCCAGCAGCCAAGATCCCAAGACTGTCTCCTACAATGAGCAGTTCTTC; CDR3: CASSQDPKTVSYNEQFF
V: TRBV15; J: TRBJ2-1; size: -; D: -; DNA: TGTGCCACCAGGGTCCTGCCTAGCTCCTACAATGAGCAGTTCTTC; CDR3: CATRVLPSSYNEQFF
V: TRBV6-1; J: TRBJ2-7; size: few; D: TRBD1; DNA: TGTGCCACTCCGGGACAGAACTTGCCAGGGTGGTACTTC; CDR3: CATPGQNLPGWYF
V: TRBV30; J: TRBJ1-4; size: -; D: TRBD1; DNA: TGTGCCGCGGACAGGTTTAATGAAAAACTGTTTTTT; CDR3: CAADRFNEKLFF
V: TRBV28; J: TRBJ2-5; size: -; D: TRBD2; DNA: TGTGCCAGCAGTCCGAGGACTAGCGGGGAGACCCAGTACTTC; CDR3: CASSPRTSGETQYF
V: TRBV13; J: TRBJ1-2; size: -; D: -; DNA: TGTGCCAGCAGCTTAACATCAGCGAACTATGGCTACACCTTC; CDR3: CASSLTSANYGYTF
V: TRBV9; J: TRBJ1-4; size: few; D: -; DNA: TGTGCCAGCAGCCCAAGGGGGGGTGAGGTTGGAGAAAAACTGTTTTTT; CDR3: CASSPRGGEVGEKLFF
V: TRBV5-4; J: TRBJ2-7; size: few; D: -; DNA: TGTGCCAGCAGCTTGTATTTTCAAGGAGGCTTCTACGAGCAGTACTTC; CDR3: CASSLYFQGGFYEQYF
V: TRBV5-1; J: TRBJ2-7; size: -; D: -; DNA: TGCGCCAGCAGCCCCTTGACACCAAAATACGAGCAGTACTTC; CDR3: CASSPLTPKYEQYF
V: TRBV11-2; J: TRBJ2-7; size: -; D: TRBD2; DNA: TGTGCCAGCAGCCTAGGACTAGCGTACGAGCAGTACTTC; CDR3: CASSLGLAYEQYF
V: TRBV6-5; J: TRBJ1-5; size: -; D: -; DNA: TGTGCCAGCAGTTACAATCCGCGAACGCCCCAGCATTTT; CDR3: CASSYNPRTPQHF
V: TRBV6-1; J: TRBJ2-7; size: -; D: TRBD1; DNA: TGTGCCAGCAAGTCAGAGGACAGGTCCTACGAGCAGTACTTC; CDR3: CASKSEDRSYEQYF
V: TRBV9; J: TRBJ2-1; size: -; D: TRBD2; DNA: TGTGCCAGCAGCGGATCTAGCGGGAGGAATATCGGGCAGTTCTTC; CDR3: CASSGSSGRNIGQFF
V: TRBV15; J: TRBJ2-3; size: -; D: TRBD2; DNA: TGTGCCACCAGCAGGGGACTAGCGGGAGGGCCAGAAAATTTT; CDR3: CATSRGLAGGPENF
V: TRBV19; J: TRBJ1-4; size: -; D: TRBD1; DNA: TGTGCCAGTAGCGGACAGGGGATCCAGGCTAATGAAAAACTGTTTTTT; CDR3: CASSGQGIQANEKLFF
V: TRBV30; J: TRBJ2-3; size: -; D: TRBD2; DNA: TGTGCCTGGAGTAGGGCGGGAGTAGGTTCCACAGATACGCAGTATTTT; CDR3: CAWSRAGVGSTDTQYF
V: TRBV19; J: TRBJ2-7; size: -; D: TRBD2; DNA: TGTGCCAGTAGTCCGGGGACTAGCGGATTCACCTACGAGCAGTACTTC; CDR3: CASSPGTSGFTYEQYF
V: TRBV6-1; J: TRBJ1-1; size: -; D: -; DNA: TGTGCCAGCAGCTCAACAGGGTACACTGAAGCTTTCTTT; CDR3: CASSSTGYTEAFF
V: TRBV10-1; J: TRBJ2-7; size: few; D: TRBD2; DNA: TGCGCCAGCAGTGGGACTAGCGGGCTTGCCTACGAGCAGTACTTC; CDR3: CASSGTSGLAYEQYF
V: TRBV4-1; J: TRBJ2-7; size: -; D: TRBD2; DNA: TGCGCCAGCAGCCAAGACCTAGCGGGAGACGAGCAGTACTTC; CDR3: CASSQDLAGDEQYF
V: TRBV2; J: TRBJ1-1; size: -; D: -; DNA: TGTGCCAGCAGTTCAGGCCCGAACACTGAAGCTTTCTTT; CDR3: CASSSGPNTEAFF
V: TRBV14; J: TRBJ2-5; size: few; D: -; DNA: TGTGCCAGCAGCCGAGGGGAGACCCAGTACTTC; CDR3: CASSRGETQYF
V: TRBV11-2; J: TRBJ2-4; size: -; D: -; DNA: TGTGCCAGCAGCTTAGTGCTAGCAGCATTCCAAAACATTCAGTACTTC; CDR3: CASSLVLAAFQNIQYF
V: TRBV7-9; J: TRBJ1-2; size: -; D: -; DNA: TGTGCCAGCAGCTTAGCTGCCAGTAACTATGGCTACACCTTC; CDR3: CASSLAASNYGYTF
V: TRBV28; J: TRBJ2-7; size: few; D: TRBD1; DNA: TGTGCCAGCAGACTGGACAGGGATGAAGTGGGAAGCGAGCAGTACTTC; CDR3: CASRLDRDEVGSEQYF
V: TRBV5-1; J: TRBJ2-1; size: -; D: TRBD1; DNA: TGCGCCAGCAGCTTGGTCGAACTGGGACAGGGGAACTACAATGAGCAGTTCTTC; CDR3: CASSLVELGQGNYNEQFF
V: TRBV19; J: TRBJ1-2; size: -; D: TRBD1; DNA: TGTGCCAGTAGAGAGACAGGGGACTATGGCTACACCTTC; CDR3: CASRETGDYGYTF
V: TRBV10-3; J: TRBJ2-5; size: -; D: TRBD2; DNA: TGTGCCATCGGACTAGCGGGAGTCGGGGAGACCCAGTACTTC; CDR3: CAIGLAGVGETQYF
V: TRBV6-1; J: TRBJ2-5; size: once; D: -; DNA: TGTGCCAGCAGTGAGGACGGGGAAGAGACCCAGTACTTC; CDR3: CASSEDGEETQYF
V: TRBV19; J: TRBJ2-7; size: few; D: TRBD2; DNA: TGTGCCAGTAGTATAGGTGGGAGGGCCTACGAGCAGTACTTC; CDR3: CASSIGGRAYEQYF
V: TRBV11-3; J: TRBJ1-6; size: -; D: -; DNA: TGTGCCAGCAGCTCTACAGGGTCGAGCGATTCACCCCTCCACTTT; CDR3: CASSSTGSSDSPLHF
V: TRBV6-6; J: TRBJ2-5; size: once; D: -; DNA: TGTGCCAGCAGTTACCACACAGGGAGGGGAGAGACCCAGTACTTC; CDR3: CASSYHTGRGETQYF
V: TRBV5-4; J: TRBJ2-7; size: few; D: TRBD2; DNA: TGTGCCAGCAGCGGGACTAGCGGCTCCTACGAGCAGTACTTC; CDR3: CASSGTSGSYEQYF
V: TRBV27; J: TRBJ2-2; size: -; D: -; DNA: TGTGCCAGCAGTTTATCCCCCCCGACCGGGGAGCTGTTTTTT; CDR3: CASSLSPPTGELFF
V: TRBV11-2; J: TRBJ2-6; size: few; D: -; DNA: TGTGCCAGCAGCGGAGTTCGGTCTGGGGCCAACGTCCTGACTTTC; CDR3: CASSGVRSGANVLTF
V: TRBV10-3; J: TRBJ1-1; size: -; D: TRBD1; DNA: TGTGCCATCAGTAGAGAGAACAGGGGCGACAATGAAGCTTTCTTT; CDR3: CAISRENRGDNEAFF
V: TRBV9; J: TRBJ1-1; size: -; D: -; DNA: TGTGCCAGCAGCGTAGATTCCGGGGGGCTGAACACTGAAGCTTTCTTT; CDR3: CASSVDSGGLNTEAFF
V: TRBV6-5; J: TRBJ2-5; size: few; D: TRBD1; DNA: TGTGCCAGCAGGGACACAGGGGCCGGAGTGGGCCAGTACTTC; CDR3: CASRDTGAGVGQYF
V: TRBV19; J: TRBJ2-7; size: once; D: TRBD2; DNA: TGTGCCAGTAGTCGGACTAGCGGGAGTTGGTACGAGCAGTACTTC; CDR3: CASSRTSGSWYEQYF
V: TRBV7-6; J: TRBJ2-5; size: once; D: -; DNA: TGTGCCAGCAGCTTTACTTTCCAAGAGACCCAGTACTTC; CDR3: CASSFTFQETQYF
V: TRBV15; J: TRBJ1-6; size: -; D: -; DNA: TGTGCCACCAGCAGAGAACAGCCTTCACCCCTCCACTTT; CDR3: CATSREQPSPLHF
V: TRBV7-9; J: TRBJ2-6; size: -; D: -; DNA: TGTGCCAGCAGCAAAATTCGCGGGCGTGGGGCCAACGTCCTGACTTTC; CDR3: CASSKIRGRGANVLTF
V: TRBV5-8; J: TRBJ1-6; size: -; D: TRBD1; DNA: TGTGCCAGCAGCTTTCGACAGGGTCGTTCACCCCTCCACTTT; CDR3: CASSFRQGRSPLHF
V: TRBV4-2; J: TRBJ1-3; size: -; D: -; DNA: TGTGCCAGCAGCCAGAGGGGGATTGGAAACACCATATATTTT; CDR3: CASSQRGIGNTIYF
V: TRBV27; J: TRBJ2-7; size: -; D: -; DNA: TGTGCCAGCAGTTTATATAGGGGGTCTTACGAGCAGTACTTC; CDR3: CASSLYRGSYEQYF
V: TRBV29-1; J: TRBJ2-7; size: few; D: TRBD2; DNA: TGCAGCGTTGTTGGGACTAGCGGAGGTTACGAGCAGTACTTC; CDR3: CSVVGTSGGYEQYF